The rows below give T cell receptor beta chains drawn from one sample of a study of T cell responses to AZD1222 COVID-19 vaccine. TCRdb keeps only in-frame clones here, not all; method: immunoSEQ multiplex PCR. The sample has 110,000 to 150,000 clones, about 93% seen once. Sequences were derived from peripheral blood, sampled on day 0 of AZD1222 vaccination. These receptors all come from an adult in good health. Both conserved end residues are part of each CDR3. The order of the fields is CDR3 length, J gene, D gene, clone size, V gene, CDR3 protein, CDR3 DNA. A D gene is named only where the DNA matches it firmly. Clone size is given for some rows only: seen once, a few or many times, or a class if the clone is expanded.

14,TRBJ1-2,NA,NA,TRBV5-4,CASSSDGILYGYTF,TGTGCCAGCAGCTCGGACGGAATACTCTATGGCTACACCTTC
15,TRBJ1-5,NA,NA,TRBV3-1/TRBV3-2,CASSQIPTPNQPQHF,TGTGCCAGCAGCCAGATCCCTACCCCTAATCAGCCCCAGCATTTT
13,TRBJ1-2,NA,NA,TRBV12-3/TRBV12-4,CASSLTAARGYTF,TGTGCCAGCAGTTTGACAGCCGCCCGGGGCTACACCTTC
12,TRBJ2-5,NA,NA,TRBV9,CASSGLEETQYF,TGTGCCAGCAGCGGGCTCGAAGAGACCCAGTACTTC
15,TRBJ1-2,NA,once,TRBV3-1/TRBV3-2,CASSQDRGTVYGYTF,TGTGCCAGCAGCCAAGATAGGGGAACTGTCTATGGCTACACCTTC
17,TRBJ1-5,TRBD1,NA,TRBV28,CASSRTGTATGNQPQHF,TGTGCCAGCAGCCGGACGGGGACAGCGACAGGAAATCAGCCCCAGCATTTT
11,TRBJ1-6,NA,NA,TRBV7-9,CASEQLGTLHF,TGTGCCAGCGAACAATTGGGTACCCTCCACTTT
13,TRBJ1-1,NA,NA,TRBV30,CAWSPGTAGGAFF,TGTGCCTGGAGTCCGGGGACCGCGGGGGGAGCTTTCTTT
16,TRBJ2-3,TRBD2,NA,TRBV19,CASMGGLAGGPDTQYF,TGTGCCAGTATGGGAGGACTAGCGGGGGGGCCAGATACGCAGTATTTT
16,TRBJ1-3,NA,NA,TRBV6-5,CASSYRGGQAGNTIYF,TGTGCCAGCAGTTACCGAGGGGGGCAGGCTGGAAACACCATATATTTT
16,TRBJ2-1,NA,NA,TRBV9,CASSVDLQTSYNEQFF,TGTGCCAGCAGCGTAGATTTACAGACCTCCTACAATGAGCAGTTCTTC
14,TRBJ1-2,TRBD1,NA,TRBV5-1,CASSLGTDAYGYTF,TGCGCCAGCAGCCTCGGGACAGACGCATATGGCTACACCTTC